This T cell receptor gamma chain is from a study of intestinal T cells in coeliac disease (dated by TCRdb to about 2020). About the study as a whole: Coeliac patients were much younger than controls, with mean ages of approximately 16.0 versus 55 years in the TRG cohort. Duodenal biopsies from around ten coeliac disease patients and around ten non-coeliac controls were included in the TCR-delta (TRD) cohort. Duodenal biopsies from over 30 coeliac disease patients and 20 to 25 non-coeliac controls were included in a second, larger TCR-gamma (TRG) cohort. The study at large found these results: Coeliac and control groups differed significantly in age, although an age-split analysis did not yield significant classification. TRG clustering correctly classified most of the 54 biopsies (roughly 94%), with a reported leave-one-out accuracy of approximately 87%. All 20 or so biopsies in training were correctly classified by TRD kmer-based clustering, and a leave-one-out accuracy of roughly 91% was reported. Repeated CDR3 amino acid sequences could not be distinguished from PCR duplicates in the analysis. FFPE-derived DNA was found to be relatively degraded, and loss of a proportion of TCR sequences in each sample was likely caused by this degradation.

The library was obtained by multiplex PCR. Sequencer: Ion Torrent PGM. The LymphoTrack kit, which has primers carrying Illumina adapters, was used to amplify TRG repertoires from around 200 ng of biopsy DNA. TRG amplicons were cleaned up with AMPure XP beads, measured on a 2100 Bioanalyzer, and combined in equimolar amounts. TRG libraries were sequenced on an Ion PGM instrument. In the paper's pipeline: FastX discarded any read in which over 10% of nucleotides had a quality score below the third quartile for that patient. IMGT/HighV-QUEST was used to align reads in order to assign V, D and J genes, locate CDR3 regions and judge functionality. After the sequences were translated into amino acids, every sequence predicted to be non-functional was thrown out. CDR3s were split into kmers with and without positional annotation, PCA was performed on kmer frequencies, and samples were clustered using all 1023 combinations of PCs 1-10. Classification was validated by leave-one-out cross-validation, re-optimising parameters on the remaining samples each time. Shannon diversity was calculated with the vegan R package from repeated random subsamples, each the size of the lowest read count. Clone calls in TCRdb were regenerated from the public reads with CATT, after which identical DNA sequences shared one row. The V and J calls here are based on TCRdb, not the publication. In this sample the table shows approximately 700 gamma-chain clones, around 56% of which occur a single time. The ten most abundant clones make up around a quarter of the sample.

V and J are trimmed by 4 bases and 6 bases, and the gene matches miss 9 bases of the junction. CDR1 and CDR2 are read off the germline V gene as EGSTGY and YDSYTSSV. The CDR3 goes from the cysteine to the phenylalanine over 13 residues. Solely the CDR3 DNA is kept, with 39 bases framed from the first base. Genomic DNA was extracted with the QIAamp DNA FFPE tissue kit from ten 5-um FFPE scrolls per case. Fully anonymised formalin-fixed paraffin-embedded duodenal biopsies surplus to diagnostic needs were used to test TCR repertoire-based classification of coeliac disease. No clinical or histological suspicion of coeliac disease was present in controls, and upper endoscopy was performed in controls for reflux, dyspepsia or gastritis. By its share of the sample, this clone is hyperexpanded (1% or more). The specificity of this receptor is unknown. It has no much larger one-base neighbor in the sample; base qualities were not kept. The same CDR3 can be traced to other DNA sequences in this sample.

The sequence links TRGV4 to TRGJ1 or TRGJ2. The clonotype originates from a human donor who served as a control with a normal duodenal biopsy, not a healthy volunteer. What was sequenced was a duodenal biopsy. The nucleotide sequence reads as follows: TGTGCCACCTGGGACGGGCGAGGTTATAAGAAACTCTTT. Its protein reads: CATWDGRGYKKLF.